These 17 T cell receptor beta chains originate from one sample sequenced in a study of blood T cell repertoires in COVID-19. Assay: immunoSEQ multiplex PCR; the TCRdb copy retains only in-frame clones and omits some. The sample lists more than 400,000 clones; approximately 83% were seen once. Sequencing input: peripheral blood. The receptors stem from a human donor in a cohort sampled during active COVID-19.

The V and J genes are TRBV7-9 and TRBJ1-1, with no clear D. The CDR3 covers 15 residues. Germline values: CDR1 SEHNR, CDR2 FQNEAQ (reference sequence). V lost 0 bases and J lost 1, with 9 bases in between. The CDR3 sequence is CASSLAVESNTEAFF. In DNA form, the CDR3 reads TGTGCCAGCAGCTTAGCAGTAGAATCGAACACTGAAGCTTTCTTT.

This clone was observed once. The rearrangement uses TRBV28 and TRBJ2-1; 14 nucleotides agree with TRBD2. Per germline, CDR1 MDHEN and CDR2 SYDVKM. This CDR3 is 15 amino acids long. The ends lost 7 bases at V and 4 bases at J; junction bases unmatched: 3. CDR3: CASTGLAGGYNEQFF. CDR3 sequence (DNA): TGTGCCAGCACTGGACTAGCGGGAGGTTACAATGAGCAGTTCTTC.

V gene TRBV28 combines with J gene TRBJ1-1; a weak D match, TRBD1 (6 bases). This CDR3 region has 14 residues. Deletions cut 6 bases from V and 0 bases from J, with 11 bases between. The germline CDR1 and CDR2 sequences are MDHEN and SYDVKM. The CDR3 region is CASRGAPMNTEAFF. DNA for the CDR3: TGTGCCAGCAGGGGGGCCCCCATGAACACTGAAGCTTTCTTT.

This clone has just a few counts. This chain uses TRBV18 with TRBJ1-1; D unresolved. This CDR3 has 11 amino acids. V was cut by 4 bases and J by 10 bases, with 10 bases left in between. Per the germline V gene, CDR1 is KGHSH and CDR2 is LQKENI. The CDR3 sequence: CASSLSERAFF. CDR3 bases: TGTGCCAGCTCACTAAGCGAGAGAGCTTTCTTT.

This clone was detected a few times. The CDR3 coding sequence is TGTGCCAGCAGCGAAACAGGGGGCGCATACGAGCAGTACTTC. Its translation is CASSETGGAYEQYF. The rearrangement links TRBV9 to TRBJ2-7; TRBD1 aligns across 9 bases. CDR1 and CDR2 (germline): SGDLS, YYNGEE. This CDR3 is 14 amino acids long. The ends lost 3 bases at V and 4 bases at J; junction bases unmatched: 5.

To note about this clone: An end of the junction does not agree with germline; a read error may underlie this. In nucleotides, the CDR3 is TGCGCCAGCAGCAACAGGCCAGAGAACGCTGAAGCTTTCTTT. Translated, it gives CASSNRPENAEAFF. The rearrangement uses TRBV5-1 and TRBJ1-1, with TRBD1 as a possible D gene (5 bases). This CDR3 region has 14 residues. CDR1 SGHRS and CDR2 YFSETQ come from the germline V gene.

The rearrangement joins TRBV7-2 to TRBJ2-2, with TRBD2 matching over 7 bases. The CDR3 runs to 16 residues. CDR1 and CDR2 from the germline V gene are SGHTA and FQGNSA. Trimming took 5 bases from V and 5 from J; bases not matched to a gene: 11. The chain's CDR3 is CASSDIGGSPTGELFF. CDR3 DNA sequence: TGTGCCAGCAGCGACATAGGCGGGAGCCCTACCGGGGAGCTGTTTTTT.

This rearrangement joins TRBV21-1 to TRBJ1-1; the table's D call, TRBD1, was not checked against the DNA. TRBV21-1 is a recognized pseudogene. The CDR3 contains 15 residues. The CDR3 loop is CASSKSPGMATEAFF. The CDR3, as DNA: TGTGCCAGCAGCAAATCTCCAGGTATGGCAACTGAAGCTTTCTTT.

The CDR3 loop reads CASSVSLHGYTF. The CDR3 coding sequence is TGTGCCAGCAGCGTATCCCTCCATGGCTACACCTTC. The chain has TRBV9 and TRBJ1-2; D gene uncertain. Trimming shortened V by 1 base and J by 6 bases, and 7 bases separated the two germline ends. CDR1 and CDR2 from the germline V gene are SGDLS and YYNGEE. This CDR3 spans 12 amino acids. The full variable domain, rest sourced from reference TRBV9 and TRBJ1-2, is DSGVTQTPKHLITATGQRVTLRCSPRSGDLSVYWYQQSLDQGLQFLIQYYNGEERAKGNILERFSAQQFPDLHSELNLSSLELGDSALYFCASSVSLHGYTFGSGTRLTVV.

About this clone: At one end the junction does not follow the germline gene, possibly because of a read error. The genes are TRBV3-1 (or the pseudogene TRBV3-2) and TRBJ2-5; TRBD2 is a possible D gene (5 bases). Per germline, CDR1 LGHDT and CDR2 YNNKEL (reference sequence). The CDR3 covers 14 residues. CDR3 DNA: TGTGCCAGCACCCAACGGGGTATCGTGGAGACCCAGTACTTC. This encodes CASTQRGIVETQYF.

The chain has TRBV5-1 and TRBJ2-7, with TRBD2 identical over 8 bases. Germline values: CDR1 SGHRS, CDR2 YFSETQ. V lost 9 bases and J lost 2; bases outside the gene matches: 7. This CDR3 region has 13 residues. CDR3 DNA sequence: TGCGCCACCTCGACTAGCGAAGCCTACGAGCAGTACTTC. The encoded protein is CATSTSEAYEQYF. Together with reference TRBV5-1 and TRBJ2-7, the CDR3 gives the full variable domain: KAGVTQTPRYLIKTRGQQVTLSCSPISGHRSVSWYQQTPGQGLQFLFEYFSETQRNKGNFPGRFSGRQFSNSRSEMNVSTLELGDSALYLCATSTSEAYEQYFGPGTRLTVT.

The chain has TRBV29-1 and TRBJ1-1, with D perhaps TRBD1 (5 bases). The CDR3 is 13 amino acids. The V end lost 4 bases, the J end lost 5 bases, and 14 bases lay between the germline ends. Germline CDR1 SQVTM, CDR2 ANQGSEA. The CDR3 here is CSVGKGPRTEAFF. CDR3 DNA: TGCAGCGTTGGAAAGGGGCCTAGGACTGAAGCTTTCTTT.

The rearrangement uses TRBV5-4 and TRBJ2-3, with TRBD2 matching over 11 bases. CDR3 length: 16 amino acids. CDR1 and CDR2 (germline): SGHNT, YYREEE (reference sequence). J was trimmed by 1 base and V by 3 bases; bases with no gene match: 4. The chain's CDR3 is CASSSKLAGGTDTQYF. Here the CDR3 DNA reads TGTGCCAGCAGCTCAAAACTAGCGGGAGGCACAGATACGCAGTATTTT.

This chain connects TRBV23-1 to TRBJ1-5, with D perhaps TRBD1 (6 bases). TRBV23-1 falls under the ORF class, with uncertain function. The length of the CDR3 is 15 residues. V was pared by 9 bases and J by 1 base, with 16 bases between. CDR3 region: CARLKGGSSNQPQHF. The CDR3 DNA follows: TGCGCCAGACTGAAAGGGGGTAGCAGCAATCAGCCCCAGCATTTT.

The chain has TRBV28 and TRBJ1-1; TRBD1 matches at 9 bases. The CDR3 loop spans 17 amino acids. Germline assignment: CDR1 MDHEN and CDR2 SYDVKM. Trimming at V came to 10 bases and at J to 1 base, leaving 16 bases not matched to a gene. The CDR3 region has the DNA TGTGCCACCAATTGGGTAATACAGGGGGCGACGAACACTGAAGCTTTCTTT. This translates into CATNWVIQGATNTEAFF. Combining the CDR3 with reference TRBV28 and TRBJ1-1 gives the whole variable domain DVKVTQSSRYLVKRTGEKVFLECVQDMDHENMFWYRQDPGLGLRLIYFSYDVKMKEKGDIPEGYSVSREKKERFSLILESASTNQTSMYLCATNWVIQGATNTEAFFGQGTRLTVV.

This chain uses TRBV28 with TRBJ1-5; D may be TRBD1 (6 bases). Looked up from germline, CDR1 is MDHEN and CDR2 is SYDVKM. The CDR3 spans 15 residues. Trimming removed 5 bases from V and 11 bases from J, with 22 bases in between. This CDR3 reads CASSPGGAGIPAQHF. In nucleotides, the CDR3 is TGTGCCAGCAGTCCCGGGGGGGCGGGGATTCCAGCCCAGCATTTT.

The chain is built from TRBV14 and TRBJ1-1; the D is unclear. V lost 2 bases and J 0 bases, leaving 4 bases between the germline ends. The CDR3 sequence is 13 residues long. Germline loops: CDR1 SGHDN, CDR2 FVKESK. CDR3 protein: CASSQQVNTEAFF. The CDR3 coding sequence is TGTGCCAGCAGCCAACAGGTGAACACTGAAGCTTTCTTT.